This T cell receptor beta chain is drawn from a study of T cells in Graves' hyperthyroidism and ophthalmopathy. At least ten counts were recorded for this clonotype. With 4 bases removed from V and 7 bases from J, the gap between germline ends came to 10 bases. The CDR3 extends over 12 amino acids. Germline-derived CDR1 and CDR2 are KGHSH and LQKENI. Amplification of TCR beta CDR3 regions used RNA as the template. With the HTBI primer set, the TCR CDR3 went through a first round of RT-PCR. TCRdb re-analysed the multiplex PCR reads in MiXCR, keeping a single row per CDR3 protein. Found here are more than 500,000 distinct CDR3 sequences, roughly 15% of them singletons; the top ten hold roughly 4.3%.

This TCR was recovered from a woman aged 40 to 50 with Graves' ophthalmopathy. V and J are TRBV18 and TRBJ1-1; the D is unclear. Specimen: blood. The CDR3 bases are TGTGCCAGCTCACGGCTGGCAGATGAAGCTTTCTTT. It specifies CASSRLADEAFF. The full variable domain, its missing parts supplied by reference TRBV18 and TRBJ1-1, is NAGVMQNPRHLVRRRGQEARLRCSPMKGHSHVYWYRQLPEEGLKFMVYLQKENIIDESGMPKERFSAEFPKEGPSILRIQQVVRGDSAAYFCASSRLADEAFFGQGTRLTVV.